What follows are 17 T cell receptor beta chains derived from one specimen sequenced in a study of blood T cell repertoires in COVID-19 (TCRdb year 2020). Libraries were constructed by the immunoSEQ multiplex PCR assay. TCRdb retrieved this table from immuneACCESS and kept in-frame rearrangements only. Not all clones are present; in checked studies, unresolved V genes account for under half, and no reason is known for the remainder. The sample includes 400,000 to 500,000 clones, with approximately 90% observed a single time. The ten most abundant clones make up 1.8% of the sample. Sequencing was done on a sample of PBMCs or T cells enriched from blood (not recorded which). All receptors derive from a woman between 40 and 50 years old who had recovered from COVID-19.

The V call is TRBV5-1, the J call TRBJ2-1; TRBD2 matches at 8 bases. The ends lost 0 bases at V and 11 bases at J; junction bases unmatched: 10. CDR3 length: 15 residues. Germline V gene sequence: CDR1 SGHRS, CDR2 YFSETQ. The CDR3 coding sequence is TGCGCCAGCAGCTTGGACGGGAGGGCCCCCGATAAGCAGTTCTTC. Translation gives CASSLDGRAPDKQFF.

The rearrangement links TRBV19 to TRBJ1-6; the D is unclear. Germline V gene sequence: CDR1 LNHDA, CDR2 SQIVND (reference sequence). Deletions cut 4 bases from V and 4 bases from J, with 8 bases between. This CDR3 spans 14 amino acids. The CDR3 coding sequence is TGTGCCAGTAGTAGTGCGGTTTATAATTCACCCCTCCACTTT. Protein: CASSSAVYNSPLHF.

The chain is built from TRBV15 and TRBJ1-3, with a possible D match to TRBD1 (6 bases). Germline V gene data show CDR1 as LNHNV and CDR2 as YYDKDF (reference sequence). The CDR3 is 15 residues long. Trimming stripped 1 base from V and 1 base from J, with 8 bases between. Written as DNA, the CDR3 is TGTGCCACCAGCAGAGCCAGGGGATCTGGAAACACCATATATTTT. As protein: CATSRARGSGNTIYF.

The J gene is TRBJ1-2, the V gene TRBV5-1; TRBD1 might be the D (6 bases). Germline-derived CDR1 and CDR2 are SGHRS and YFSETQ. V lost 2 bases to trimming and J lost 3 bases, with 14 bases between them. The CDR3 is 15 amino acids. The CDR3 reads CASSFGRGGDYGYTF. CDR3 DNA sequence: TGCGCCAGCAGCTTCGGAAGGGGGGGTGACTATGGCTACACCTTC.

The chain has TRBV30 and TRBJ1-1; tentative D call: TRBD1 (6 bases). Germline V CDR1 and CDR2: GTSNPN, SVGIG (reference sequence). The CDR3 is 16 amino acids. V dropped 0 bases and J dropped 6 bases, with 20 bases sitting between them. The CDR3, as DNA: TGTGCCTGGAGTGTTTTTTGGACAGAGGCCCTGCCTGAAGCTTTCTTT. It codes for CAWSVFWTEALPEAFF. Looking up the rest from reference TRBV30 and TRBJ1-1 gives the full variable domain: SQTIHQWPATLVQPVGSPLSLECTVEGTSNPNLYWYRQAAGRGLQLLFYSVGIGQISSEVPQNLSASRPQDRQFILSSKKLLLSDSGFYLCAWSVFWTEALPEAFFGQGTRLTVV.

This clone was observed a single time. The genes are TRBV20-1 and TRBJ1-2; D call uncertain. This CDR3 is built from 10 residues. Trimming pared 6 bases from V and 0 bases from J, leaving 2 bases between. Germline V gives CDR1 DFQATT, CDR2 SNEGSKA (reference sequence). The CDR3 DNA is TGCAGTGCCGCTAACTATGGCTACACCTTC. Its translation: CSAANYGYTF.

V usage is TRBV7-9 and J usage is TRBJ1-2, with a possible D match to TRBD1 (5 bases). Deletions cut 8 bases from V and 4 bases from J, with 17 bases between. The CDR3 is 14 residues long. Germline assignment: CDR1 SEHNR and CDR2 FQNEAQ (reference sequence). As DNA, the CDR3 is TGTGCCAGCGCAGAACAGGCCAGCCCCTATGGCTACACCTTC. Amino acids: CASAEQASPYGYTF.

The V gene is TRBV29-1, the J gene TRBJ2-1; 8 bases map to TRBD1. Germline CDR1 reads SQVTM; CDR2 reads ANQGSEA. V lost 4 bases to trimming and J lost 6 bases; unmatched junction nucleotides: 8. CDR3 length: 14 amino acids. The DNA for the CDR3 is TGCAGCGTTGGCAGGGGGCTTATGAGCAATGAGCAGTTCTTC. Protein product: CSVGRGLMSNEQFF.

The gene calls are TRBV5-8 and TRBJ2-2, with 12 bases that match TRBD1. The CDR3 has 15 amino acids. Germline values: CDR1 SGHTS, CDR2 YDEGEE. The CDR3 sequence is CASRDRGLFSGELFF. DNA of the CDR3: TGTGCGAGCCGGGACAGGGGGCTTTTTTCCGGGGAGCTGTTTTTT. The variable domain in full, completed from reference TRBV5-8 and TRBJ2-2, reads EAGVTQSPTHLIKTRGQQATLRCSPISGHTSVYWYQQALGLGLQFLLWYDEGEERNRGNFPPRFSGRQFPNYSSELNVNALELEDSALYLCASRDRGLFSGELFFGEGSRLTVL.

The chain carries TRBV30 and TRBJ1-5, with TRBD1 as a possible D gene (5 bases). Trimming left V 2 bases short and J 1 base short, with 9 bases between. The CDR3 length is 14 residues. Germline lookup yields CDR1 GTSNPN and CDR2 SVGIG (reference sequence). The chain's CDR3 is CAWSQGLSNQPQHF. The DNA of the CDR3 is TGTGCCTGGAGTCAGGGTTTAAGCAATCAGCCCCAGCATTTT. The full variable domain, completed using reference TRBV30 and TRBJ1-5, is SQTIHQWPATLVQPVGSPLSLECTVEGTSNPNLYWYRQAAGRGLQLLFYSVGIGQISSEVPQNLSASRPQDRQFILSSKKLLLSDSGFYLCAWSQGLSNQPQHFGDGTRLSIL.

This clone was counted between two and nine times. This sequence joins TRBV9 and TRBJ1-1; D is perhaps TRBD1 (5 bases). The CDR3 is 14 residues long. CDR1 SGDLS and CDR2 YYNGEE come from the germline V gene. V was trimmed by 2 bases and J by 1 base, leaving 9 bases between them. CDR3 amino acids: CASSVLGGNTEAFF. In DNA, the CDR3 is TGTGCCAGCAGCGTCCTCGGGGGGAACACTGAAGCTTTCTTT.

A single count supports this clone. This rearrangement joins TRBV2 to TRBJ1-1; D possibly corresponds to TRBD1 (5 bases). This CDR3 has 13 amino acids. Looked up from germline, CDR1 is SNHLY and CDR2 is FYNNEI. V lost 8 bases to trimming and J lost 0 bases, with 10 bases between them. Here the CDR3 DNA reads TGTGCCAGCGGGGGGGGGATGAACACTGAAGCTTTCTTT. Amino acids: CASGGGMNTEAFF.

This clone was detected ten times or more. For the CDR3, the DNA is TGTGCCAGCAGCTTAGAACCAGGGGAGATGAGCAATCAGCCCCAGCATTTT. It yields the protein CASSLEPGEMSNQPQHF. The chain has TRBV7-8 and TRBJ1-5, with TRBD1 as a possible D gene (6 bases). From germline, CDR1 is SGHVS and CDR2 FQNEAQ. This CDR3 region has 17 residues. V was clipped by 1 base and J by 1 base, with 14 bases between them.

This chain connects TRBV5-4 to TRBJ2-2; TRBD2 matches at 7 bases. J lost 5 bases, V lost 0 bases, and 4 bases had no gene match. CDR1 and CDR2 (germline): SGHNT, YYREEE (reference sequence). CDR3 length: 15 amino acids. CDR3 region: CASSLDGGRTGELFF. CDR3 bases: TGTGCCAGCAGCTTGGATGGCGGGAGAACCGGGGAGCTGTTTTTT.

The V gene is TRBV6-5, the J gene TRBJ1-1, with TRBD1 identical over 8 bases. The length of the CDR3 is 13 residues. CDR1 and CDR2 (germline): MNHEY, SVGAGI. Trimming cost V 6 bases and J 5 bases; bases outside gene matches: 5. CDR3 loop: CASRLTGGTEAFF. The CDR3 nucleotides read TGTGCCAGCAGACTAACAGGGGGAACTGAAGCTTTCTTT.

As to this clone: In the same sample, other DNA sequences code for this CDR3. This CDR3 is CATSAGNTEAFF. In DNA form, the CDR3 reads TGTGCCACCAGCGCGGGGAACACTGAAGCTTTCTTT. The rearrangement links TRBV24-1 to TRBJ1-1; D gene uncertain. V lost 7 bases and J lost 1, with 6 bases in between. The CDR3 sequence is 12 residues long. The germline gives CDR1 KGHDR, CDR2 SFDVKD.

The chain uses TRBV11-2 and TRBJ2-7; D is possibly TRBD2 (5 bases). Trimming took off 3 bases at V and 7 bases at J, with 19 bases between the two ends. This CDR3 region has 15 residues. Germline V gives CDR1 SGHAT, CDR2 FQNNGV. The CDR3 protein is CASSFPQKAGIEQYF. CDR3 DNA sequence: TGTGCCAGCAGCTTCCCTCAAAAGGCGGGTATTGAGCAGTACTTC.